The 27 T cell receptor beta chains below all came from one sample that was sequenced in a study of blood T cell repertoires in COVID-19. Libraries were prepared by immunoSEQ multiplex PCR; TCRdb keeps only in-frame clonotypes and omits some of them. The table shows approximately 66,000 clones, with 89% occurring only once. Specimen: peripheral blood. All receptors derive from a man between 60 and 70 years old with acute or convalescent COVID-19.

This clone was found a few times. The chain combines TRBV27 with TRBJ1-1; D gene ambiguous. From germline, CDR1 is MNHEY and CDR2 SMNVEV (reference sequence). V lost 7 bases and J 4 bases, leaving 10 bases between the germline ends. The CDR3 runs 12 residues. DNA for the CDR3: TGTGCCAGCATGAGGGTGGGCACTGAAGCTTTCTTT. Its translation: CASMRVGTEAFF.

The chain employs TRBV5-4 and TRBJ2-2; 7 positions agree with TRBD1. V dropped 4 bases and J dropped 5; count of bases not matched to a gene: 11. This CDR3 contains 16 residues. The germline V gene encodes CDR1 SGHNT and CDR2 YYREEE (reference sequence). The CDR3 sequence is CASSHPDRRLTGELFF. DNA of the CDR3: TGTGCCAGCAGCCATCCGGACAGGCGACTTACCGGGGAGCTGTTTTTT.

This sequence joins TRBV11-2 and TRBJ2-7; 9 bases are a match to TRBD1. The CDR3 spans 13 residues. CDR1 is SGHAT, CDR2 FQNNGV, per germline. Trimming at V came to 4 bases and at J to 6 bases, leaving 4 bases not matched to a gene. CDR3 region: CASSWDREGEQYF. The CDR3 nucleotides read TGTGCCAGCAGCTGGGACAGGGAAGGCGAGCAGTACTTC.

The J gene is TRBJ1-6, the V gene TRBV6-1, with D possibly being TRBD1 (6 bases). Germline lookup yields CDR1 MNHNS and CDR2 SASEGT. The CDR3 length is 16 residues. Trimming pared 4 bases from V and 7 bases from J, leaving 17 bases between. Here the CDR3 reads CASSVQTGQGNSPLHF. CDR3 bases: TGTGCCAGCAGTGTACAAACAGGGCAGGGCAATTCACCCCTCCACTTT.

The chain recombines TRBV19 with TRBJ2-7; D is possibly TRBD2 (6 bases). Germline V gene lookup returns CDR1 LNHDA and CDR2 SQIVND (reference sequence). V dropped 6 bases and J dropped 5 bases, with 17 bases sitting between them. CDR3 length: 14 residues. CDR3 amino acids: CASSLGGPPNEQYF. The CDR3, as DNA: TGTGCCAGTAGCCTCGGGGGTCCTCCTAACGAGCAGTACTTC. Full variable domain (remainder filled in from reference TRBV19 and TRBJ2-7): DGGITQSPKYLFRKEGQNVTLSCEQNLNHDAMYWYRQDPGQGLRLIYYSQIVNDFQKGDIAEGYSVSREKKESFPLTVTSAQKNPTAFYLCASSLGGPPNEQYFGPGTRLTVT.

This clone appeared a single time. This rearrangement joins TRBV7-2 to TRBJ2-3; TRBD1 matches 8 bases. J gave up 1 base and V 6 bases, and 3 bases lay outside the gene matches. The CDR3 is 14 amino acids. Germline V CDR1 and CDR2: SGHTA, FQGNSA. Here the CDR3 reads CASRPGQGTDTQYF. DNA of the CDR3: TGTGCCAGCAGACCGGGACAGGGCACAGATACGCAGTATTTT.

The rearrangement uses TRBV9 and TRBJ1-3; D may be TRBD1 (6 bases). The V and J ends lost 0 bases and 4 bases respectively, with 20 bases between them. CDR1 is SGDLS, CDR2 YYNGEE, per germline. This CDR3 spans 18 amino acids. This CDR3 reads CASSVGPGQRGAGNTIYF. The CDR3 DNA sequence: TGTGCCAGCAGCGTAGGGCCGGGACAAAGGGGAGCCGGAAACACCATATATTTT. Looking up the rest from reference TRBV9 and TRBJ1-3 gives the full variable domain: DSGVTQTPKHLITATGQRVTLRCSPRSGDLSVYWYQQSLDQGLQFLIQYYNGEERAKGNILERFSAQQFPDLHSELNLSSLELGDSALYFCASSVGPGQRGAGNTIYFGEGSWLTVV.

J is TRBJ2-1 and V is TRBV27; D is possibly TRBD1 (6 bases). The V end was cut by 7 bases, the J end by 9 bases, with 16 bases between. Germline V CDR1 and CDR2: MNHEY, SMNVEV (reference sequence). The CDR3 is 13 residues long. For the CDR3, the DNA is TGTGCCAGCATCCTACCCGGGACACTTGAGCAGTTCTTC. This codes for CASILPGTLEQFF.

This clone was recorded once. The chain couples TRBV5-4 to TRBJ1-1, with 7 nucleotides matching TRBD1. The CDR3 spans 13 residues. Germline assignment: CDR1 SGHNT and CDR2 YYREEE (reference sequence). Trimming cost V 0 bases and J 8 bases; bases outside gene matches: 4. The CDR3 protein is CASSLADRVEAFF. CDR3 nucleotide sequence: TGTGCCAGCAGCTTGGCCGACAGGGTCGAAGCTTTCTTT.

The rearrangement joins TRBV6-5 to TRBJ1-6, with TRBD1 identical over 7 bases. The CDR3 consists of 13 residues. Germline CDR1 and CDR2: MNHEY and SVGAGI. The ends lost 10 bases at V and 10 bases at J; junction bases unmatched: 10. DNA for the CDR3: TGTGCCACGAGCAGGGGGTTAGGCTCACCCCTCCACTTT. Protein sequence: CATSRGLGSPLHF.

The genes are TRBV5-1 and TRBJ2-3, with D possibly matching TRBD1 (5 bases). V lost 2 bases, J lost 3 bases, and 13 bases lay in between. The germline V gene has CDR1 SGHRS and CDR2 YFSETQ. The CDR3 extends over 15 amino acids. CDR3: CASSLAGLSTDTQYF. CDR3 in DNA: TGCGCCAGCAGCTTAGCAGGGTTATCTACAGATACGCAGTATTTT.

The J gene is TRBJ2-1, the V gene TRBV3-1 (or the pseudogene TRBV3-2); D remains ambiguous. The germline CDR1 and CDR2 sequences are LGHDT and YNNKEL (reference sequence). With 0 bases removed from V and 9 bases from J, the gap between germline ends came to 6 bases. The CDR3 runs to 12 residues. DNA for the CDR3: TGTGCCAGCAGCCAAGATCCCAGTGAGCAGTTCTTC. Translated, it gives CASSQDPSEQFF.

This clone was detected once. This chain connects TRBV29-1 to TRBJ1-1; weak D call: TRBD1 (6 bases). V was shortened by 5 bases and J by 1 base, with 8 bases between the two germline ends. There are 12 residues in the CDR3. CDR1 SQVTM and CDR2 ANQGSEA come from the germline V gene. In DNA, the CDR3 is TGCAGCGTTAAGACAGGGAACACTGAAGCTTTCTTT. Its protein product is CSVKTGNTEAFF. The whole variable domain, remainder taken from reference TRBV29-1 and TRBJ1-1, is SAVISQKPSRDICQRGTSLTIQCQVDSQVTMMFWYRQQPGQSLTLIATANQGSEATYESGFVIDKFPISRPNLTFSTLTVSNMSPEDSSIYLCSVKTGNTEAFFGQGTRLTVV.

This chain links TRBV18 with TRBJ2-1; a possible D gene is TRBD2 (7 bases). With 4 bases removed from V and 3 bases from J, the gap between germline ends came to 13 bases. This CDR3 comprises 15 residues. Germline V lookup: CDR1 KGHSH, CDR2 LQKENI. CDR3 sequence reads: CASSQGGGIYNEQFF. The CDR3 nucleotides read TGTGCCAGCTCACAGGGGGGGGGAATCTACAATGAGCAGTTCTTC.

DNA of the CDR3: TGTGCCAGCAGCTTAGCCCTACTAGCGGCAACGTACGAGCAGTACTTC. This encodes CASSLALLAATYEQYF. This chain connects TRBV7-2 to TRBJ2-7; 8 nucleotides match TRBD2. The CDR3 totals 16 residues. Germline V lookup: CDR1 SGHTA, CDR2 FQGNSA. V lost 0 bases and J lost 4; bases outside the gene matches: 8. The full variable domain, with the rest looked up from reference TRBV7-2 and TRBJ2-7, is GAGVSQSPSNKVTEKGKDVELRCDPISGHTALYWYRQSLGQGLEFLIYFQGNSAPDKSGLPSDRFSAERTGGSVSTLTIQRTQQEDSAVYLCASSLALLAATYEQYFGPGTRLTVT.

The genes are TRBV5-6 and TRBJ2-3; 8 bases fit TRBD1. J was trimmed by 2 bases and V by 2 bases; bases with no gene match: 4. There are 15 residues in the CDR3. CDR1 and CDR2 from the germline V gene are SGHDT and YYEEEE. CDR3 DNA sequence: TGTGCCAGCAGCTTCCAGGGGGCCTACACAGATACGCAGTATTTT. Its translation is CASSFQGAYTDTQYF. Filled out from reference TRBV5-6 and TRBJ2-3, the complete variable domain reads DAGVTQSPTHLIKTRGQQVTLRCSPKSGHDTVSWYQQALGQGPQFIFQYYEEEERQRGNFPDRFSGHQFPNYSSELNVNALLLGDSALYLCASSFQGAYTDTQYFGPGTRLTVL.

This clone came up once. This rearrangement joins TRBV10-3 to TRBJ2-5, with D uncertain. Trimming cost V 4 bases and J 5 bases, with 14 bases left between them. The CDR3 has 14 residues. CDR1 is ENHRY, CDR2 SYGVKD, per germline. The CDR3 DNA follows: TGTGCCATCAGTGGGGTTGGCTCAGGCGAGACCCAGTACTTC. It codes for CAISGVGSGETQYF.

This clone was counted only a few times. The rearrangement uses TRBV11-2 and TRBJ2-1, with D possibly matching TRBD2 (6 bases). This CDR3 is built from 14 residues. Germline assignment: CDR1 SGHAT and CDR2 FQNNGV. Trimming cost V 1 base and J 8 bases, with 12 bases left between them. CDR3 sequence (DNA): TGTGCCAGCAGCTTAGCGGGAGCTGTAGATGAGCAGTTCTTC. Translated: CASSLAGAVDEQFF.

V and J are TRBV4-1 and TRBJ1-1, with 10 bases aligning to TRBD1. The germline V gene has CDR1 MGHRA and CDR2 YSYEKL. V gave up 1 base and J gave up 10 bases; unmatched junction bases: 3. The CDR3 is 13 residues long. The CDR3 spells CASSQVRTGGAFF. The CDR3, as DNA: TGCGCCAGCAGCCAAGTCCGGACAGGGGGAGCTTTCTTT.

CDR3 bases: TGTGCCAGCAGCCGGACAGGGGGCGCAGATACGCAGTATTTT. Its protein is CASSRTGGADTQYF. The V call is TRBV6-5, the J call TRBJ2-3; 11 positions match TRBD1. The CDR3 covers 14 residues. CDR1 and CDR2 from the germline V gene are MNHEY and SVGAGI. V shed 6 bases and J 4 bases; nucleotides not matched to a gene: 3.

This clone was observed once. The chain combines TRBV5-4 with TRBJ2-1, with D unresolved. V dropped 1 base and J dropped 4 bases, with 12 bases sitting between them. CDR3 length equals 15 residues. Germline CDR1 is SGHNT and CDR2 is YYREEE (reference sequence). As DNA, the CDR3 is TGTGCCAGCAGCTTGCCGGGTACGGCTTACAATGAGCAGTTCTTC. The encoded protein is CASSLPGTAYNEQFF.

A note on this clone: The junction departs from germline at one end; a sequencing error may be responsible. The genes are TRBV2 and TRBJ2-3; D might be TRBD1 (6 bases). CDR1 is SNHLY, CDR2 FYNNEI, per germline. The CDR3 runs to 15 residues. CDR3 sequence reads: CASSEARDILLGQYF. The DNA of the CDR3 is TGTGCCAGCAGCGAAGCTCGGGACATACTCTTGGGGCAGTATTTT.

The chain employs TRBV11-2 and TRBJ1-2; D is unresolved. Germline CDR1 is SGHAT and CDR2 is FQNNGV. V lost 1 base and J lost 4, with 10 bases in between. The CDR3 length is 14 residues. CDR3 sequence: CASSLGNSRYGYTF. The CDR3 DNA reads TGTGCCAGCAGCTTAGGAAACAGCCGCTATGGCTACACCTTC.

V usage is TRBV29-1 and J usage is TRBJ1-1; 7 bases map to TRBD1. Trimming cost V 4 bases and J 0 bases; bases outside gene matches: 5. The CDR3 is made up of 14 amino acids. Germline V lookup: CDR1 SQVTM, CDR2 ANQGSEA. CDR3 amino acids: CSVGVRGMNTEAFF. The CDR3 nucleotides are TGCAGCGTTGGCGTCAGGGGGATGAACACTGAAGCTTTCTTT.

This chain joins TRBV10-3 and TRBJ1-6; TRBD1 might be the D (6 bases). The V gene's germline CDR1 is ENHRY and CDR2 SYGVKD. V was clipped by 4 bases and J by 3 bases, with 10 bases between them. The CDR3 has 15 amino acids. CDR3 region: CAISAGDGYNSPLHF. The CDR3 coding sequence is TGTGCCATCAGTGCAGGGGATGGCTATAATTCACCCCTCCACTTT.

The CDR3 loop reads CASSPDRALGELFF. CDR3 in DNA: TGTGCCAGCAGCCCCGACAGGGCACTCGGGGAGCTGTTTTTT. V gene TRBV7-9 combines with J gene TRBJ2-2; 7 bases match TRBD1. The length of the CDR3 is 14 residues. Germline values: CDR1 SEHNR, CDR2 FQNEAQ (reference sequence). Losses at the gene ends were 5 bases for V and 7 bases for J; bases not matched to a gene: 7.

The CDR3 loop is CASSISVAVGYTF. CDR3 coding DNA: TGTGCCAGTAGTATATCAGTTGCCGTAGGCTACACCTTC. V usage is TRBV19 and J usage is TRBJ1-2; D uncertain. The germline V and J ends were trimmed by 2 bases and 8 bases, with 12 bases remaining between them. The CDR3 runs 13 residues. Per germline, CDR1 LNHDA and CDR2 SQIVND (reference sequence). Together with reference TRBV19 and TRBJ1-2, the CDR3 gives the full variable domain: DGGITQSPKYLFRKEGQNVTLSCEQNLNHDAMYWYRQDPGQGLRLIYYSQIVNDFQKGDIAEGYSVSREKKESFPLTVTSAQKNPTAFYLCASSISVAVGYTFGSGTRLTVV.